Below are 20 T cell receptor beta chains sequenced from a single sample in a study of T-cell reconstitution after alpha-beta-depleted transplantation in children. This sample's TCRbeta library carried unique molecular identifier barcodes. Each CDR3 protein is one row after TCRdb ran MiXCR on the PCR reads. The sample records about 580,000 distinct CDR3 sequences, roughly 23% being singletons. The material was PBMCs, mostly from graft donor cells, obtained 360 days after TCRalphabeta/CD19-depleted stem cell transplant. The source of these receptors is a boy under three years old who had a stem cell transplant for acute myeloid leukemia, so the T cells may come from the graft donor.

In its sample, this clonotype was seen many times. The CDR3 loop is CASSFRNPTDTQYF. The CDR3 DNA follows: TGTGCCAGCAGCTTTAGGAATCCCACAGATACGCAGTATTTT. The chain combines TRBV11-3 with TRBJ2-3; D ambiguous. V gave up 3 bases and J gave up 2 bases, with 9 bases separating them. The CDR3 has 14 amino acids. Looked up from germline, CDR1 is SGHNT and CDR2 is YENEEA.

The table lists this clonotype with a few counts. The genes are TRBV7-9 and TRBJ2-3, with a tentative D call TRBD2 (6 bases). CDR1 and CDR2 (germline): SEHNR, FQNEAQ (reference sequence). CDR3 length equals 14 residues. V gave up 4 bases and J gave up 8 bases, with 16 bases separating them. CDR3 sequence (DNA): TGTGCCAGCAGCTCCCGACTAGGGAGTGTTACGCAGTATTTT. This translates into CASSSRLGSVTQYF.

This clonotype was observed many times. The chain recombines TRBV20-1 with TRBJ2-1, with D perhaps matching TRBD1 or TRBD2 (6 bases each). Trimming left V 2 bases short and J 10 bases short, with 15 bases between. The CDR3 is 13 residues long. From germline, CDR1 is DFQATT and CDR2 SNEGSKA (reference sequence). This CDR3 is CSARLREGGEQFF. DNA of the CDR3: TGCAGTGCTAGATTACGCGAAGGGGGGGAGCAGTTCTTC.

This clonotype was found a few times. This chain uses TRBV5-1 with TRBJ2-1; 11 nucleotides match TRBD2. CDR1 is SGHRS and CDR2 is YFSETQ in the germline V gene. J lost 2 bases, V lost 1 base, and 2 bases had no gene match. CDR3 length: 16 amino acids. The CDR3 spells CASSLTSGGPYNEQFF. The DNA of the CDR3 is TGCGCCAGCAGCTTGACTAGCGGGGGCCCCTACAATGAGCAGTTCTTC.

The chain carries TRBV10-3 and TRBJ2-7; 8 nucleotides agree with TRBD2. This CDR3 region has 17 residues. Germline V gene data show CDR1 as ENHRY and CDR2 as SYGVKD. V dropped 4 bases and J dropped 0; count of bases not matched to a gene: 11. This chain's CDR3 is CAISVELAALSSYEQYF. The CDR3 DNA sequence: TGTGCCATCAGTGTCGAACTAGCGGCTCTATCCTCCTACGAGCAGTACTTC.

This rearrangement joins TRBV28 to TRBJ1-5; 8 nucleotides line up with TRBD1. The germline V gene has CDR1 MDHEN and CDR2 SYDVKM. The CDR3 loop spans 16 amino acids. With V trimmed by 5 bases and J by 3 bases, 9 bases remained unmatched. For the CDR3, the DNA is TGTGCCAGCAGTCCCCGGACAGGGCCTATCAATCAGCCCCAGCATTTT. Protein: CASSPRTGPINQPQHF.

V usage is TRBV19 and J usage is TRBJ2-3; D ambiguous. Trimming pared 5 bases from V and 2 bases from J, leaving 17 bases between. The CDR3 runs to 16 residues. CDR1 and CDR2 (germline): LNHDA, SQIVND (reference sequence). The CDR3 DNA reads TGTGCCAGTAGTCCCATGAGAGGAGCAACCACAGATACGCAGTATTTT. The encoded protein is CASSPMRGATTDTQYF.

This clonotype has a count of ten or more. This chain joins TRBV10-3 and TRBJ2-5, with 7 bases aligning to TRBD1. The V segment lost 4 bases and the J segment 4 bases; nucleotides outside the gene matches: 15. Germline CDR1 is ENHRY and CDR2 is SYGVKD. This CDR3 spans 17 amino acids. CDR3 sequence: CAISVEFRDRAPETQYF. CDR3 in DNA: TGTGCCATCAGTGTGGAGTTCCGAGACAGGGCCCCAGAGACCCAGTACTTC.

This clonotype occurred a few times. CDR3 sequence (DNA): TGTGCCAGCACCGGTGGGGAGACCGGGGAGCTGTTTTTT. It codes for CASTGGETGELFF. The chain links TRBV11-2 to TRBJ2-2; maybe TRBD2 (5 bases). Germline CDR1 SGHAT, CDR2 FQNNGV. The CDR3 is 13 amino acids. Trimming pared 7 bases from V and 5 bases from J, leaving 11 bases between.

This clonotype appeared many times. The rearrangement links TRBV3-1 to TRBJ2-2, with TRBD2 matching 7 bases. This CDR3 spans 19 amino acids. The germline CDR1 and CDR2 sequences are LGHDT and YNNKEL (reference sequence). The V segment lost 4 bases and the J segment 5 bases; nucleotides outside the gene matches: 19. The CDR3 nucleotides read TGTGCCAGCAGCCGGCCAAGTGTTGGGGACTACATAAAGACCGGGGAGCTGTTTTTT. Its protein is CASSRPSVGDYIKTGELFF.

The J gene is TRBJ1-1, the V gene TRBV20-1, with 10 bases fitting TRBD1. CDR1 is DFQATT and CDR2 is SNEGSKA in the germline V gene (reference sequence). The CDR3 runs 14 residues. V shed 2 bases, J shed 5 bases, and the junction held 5 bases outside the gene matches. CDR3 bases: TGCAGTGCTAGAAACGACAGGGGGCTAACTGAAGCTTTCTTT. Translating it yields CSARNDRGLTEAFF.

This rearrangement joins TRBV7-3 to TRBJ2-1, with 10 positions matching TRBD2. V gave up 4 bases and J gave up 8 bases; unmatched junction bases: 14. The CDR3 consists of 17 residues. CDR1 and CDR2 (germline): SGHTA, FQGTGA. This CDR3 reads CASSSPSSSGGWDEQFF. The CDR3 DNA sequence: TGTGCCAGCAGCTCGCCCTCTTCTAGCGGGGGTTGGGATGAGCAGTTCTTC.

V and J are TRBV5-1 and TRBJ2-1; 8 nucleotides agree with TRBD2. This CDR3 region has 15 residues. The germline V gene encodes CDR1 SGHRS and CDR2 YFSETQ. With 5 bases clipped from V and 2 bases from J, the junction kept 6 bases outside the gene matches. The CDR3 DNA reads as TGCGCCAGCAGAAATCCGGGGGGGCCCTACAATGAGCAGTTCTTC. It yields the protein CASRNPGGPYNEQFF.

This clonotype was observed a single time. The chain employs TRBV18 and TRBJ2-1; 9 nucleotides agree with TRBD2. CDR3 size: 16 residues. J lost 5 bases, V lost 2 bases, and 7 bases had no gene match. Germline V gene data show CDR1 as KGHSH and CDR2 as LQKENI. CDR3 amino acids: CASSPFSGGLNNEQFF. The CDR3 DNA reads as TGTGCCAGCTCACCATTCAGCGGGGGGCTCAACAATGAGCAGTTCTTC.

This clonotype came up many times. The chain links TRBV6-2 or TRBV6-3 to TRBJ2-1, with TRBD2 identical over 7 bases. J gave up 3 bases and V 7 bases, and 3 bases lay outside the gene matches. Looked up from germline, CDR1 is MNHEY and CDR2 is SVGEGT. The CDR3 is 13 residues long. Here the CDR3 DNA reads TGTGCCAGCATGGGCGGGGGCTACAATGAGCAGTTCTTC. It translates to CASMGGGYNEQFF.

The chain has TRBV27 and TRBJ2-1; possible D gene TRBD1, 5 bases. Looked up from germline, CDR1 is MNHEY and CDR2 is SMNVEV (reference sequence). The CDR3 is 15 residues long. Trimming pared 5 bases from V and 0 bases from J, leaving 11 bases between. CDR3 protein: CASSIQESSYNEQFF. CDR3 sequence (DNA): TGTGCCAGCAGTATACAGGAGAGCTCCTACAATGAGCAGTTCTTC.

The chain uses TRBV20-1 and TRBJ2-3; D not resolved. Germline CDR1 DFQATT, CDR2 SNEGSKA (reference sequence). V shed 1 base and J shed 2 bases, with 7 bases lying between them. The CDR3 totals 13 residues. The CDR3 region is CSARARHTDTQYF. The CDR3 region has the DNA TGCAGTGCTAGAGCGAGACACACAGATACGCAGTATTTT.

Only a few counts were recorded for this clonotype. V and J are TRBV20-1 and TRBJ2-2; D not resolved. The length of the CDR3 is 10 residues. Trimming removed 3 bases from V and 8 bases from J, with 4 bases in between. Germline V gene data show CDR1 as DFQATT and CDR2 as SNEGSKA (reference sequence). In DNA, the CDR3 is TGCAGTGCTAGTAATGGGGAGCTGTTTTTT. It is translated as CSASNGELFF.

This chain links TRBV29-1 with TRBJ1-4; maybe TRBD1 (5 bases). The CDR3 totals 12 residues. Germline CDR1 is SQVTM and CDR2 is ANQGSEA. The V end lost 7 bases, the J end lost 7 bases, and 13 bases lay between the germline ends. The CDR3 coding sequence is TGCAGCGCACTGGGGGGTGGTGAAAAACTGTTTTTT. Its protein is CSALGGGEKLFF.

The V gene is TRBV7-2, the J gene TRBJ1-1, with no clear D. This CDR3 spans 16 amino acids. Germline V gene sequence: CDR1 SGHTA, CDR2 FQGNSA. Trimming cost V 0 bases and J 1 base, with 12 bases left between them. Written as DNA, the CDR3 is TGTGCCAGCAGCTTAGCGAAACGGTTGAGGAACACTGAAGCTTTCTTT. Protein sequence: CASSLAKRLRNTEAFF.